Described below is a single TCR beta chain sequence and its context. These data come from a study of monozygotic twins with inflammatory bowel disease. TCRdb reprocessed the 5' RACE reads and stores each CDR3 protein as one record, lacking DNA. This sample's table has about 300,000 distinct CDR3 sequences. The source is a human donor with ulcerative colitis or Crohn's disease, or a healthy co-twin of an affected twin (not recorded which). Sequencing was done on a sample of blood.

CDR3 loop: CATSDNRDMGTEAFF. The rearrangement uses TRBV24-1 and TRBJ1-1; with no DNA, the TCRdb D assignment of TRBD1 cannot be verified. The germline V gene encodes CDR1 KGHDR and CDR2 SFDVKD. CDR3 length: 15 amino acids.